The clone carrying this TCR beta chain has a handful of counts. The entry originates in a study of blood T cell repertoires in COVID-19. At the level of the study: Researchers got acute and convalescent COVID-19 samples from the United States, Italy and Spain. T cells, B-cell-depleted T cells, or PBMCs provided the cDNA or gDNA that served as material.

The germline V gene encodes CDR1 SGHRS and CDR2 YFSETQ. V was shortened by 3 bases and J by 10 bases, with 14 bases between the two germline ends. The CDR3 covers 14 residues. In the original analysis: Nucleated cell number was recorded as an estimate derived from reference gene primer amplification. Assay: immunoSEQ multiplex PCR; the TCRdb copy retains only in-frame clones and omits some. For V, J and clone size, that table is used; D and trimming come from the DNA. Of 200,000 or so clones in the sample, about nine tenths are singletons; the top ten hold about 6%. Sequencing input: peripheral blood. This sequence joins TRBV5-1 and TRBJ1-6; D possibly corresponds to TRBD1 (5 bases). This clonotype was obtained from a man between 60 and 75 years old who had recovered from COVID-19. CDR3 sequence reads: CASSSQGLRSPLHF. In DNA form, the CDR3 reads TGCGCCAGCAGCTCTCAGGGTCTACGGTCACCCCTCCACTTT. The full variable domain, in which reference TRBV5-1 and TRBJ1-6 provide the parts outside the CDR3, is KAGVTQTPRYLIKTRGQQVTLSCSPISGHRSVSWYQQTPGQGLQFLFEYFSETQRNKGNFPGRFSGRQFSNSRSEMNVSTLELGDSALYLCASSSQGLRSPLHFGNGTRLTVT.